Listed below are T cell receptor beta chains from one sample, sequenced in a study of cytomegalovirus exposure and HLA in healthy donors. Libraries were prepared by immunoSEQ multiplex PCR; TCRdb keeps only in-frame clonotypes and omits some of them. The table shows some 100,000 clones, with 65% to 80% occurring only once. The sequencing sample was made of PBMCs. The receptors were gathered from a woman between 18 and 29 years old in good health and CMV-seropositive. The CDR3 runs from the conserved cysteine through the conserved F or W. The order of the fields is CDR3 protein, CDR3 DNA, D gene, clone size, V gene, J gene. A D gene is named only where the DNA matches it firmly. The size entry is marked missing in some rows and otherwise reads once, few, many or a size class.

CASSVKGGTEAFF	TGTGCCAGCAGCGTTAAGGGAGGGACTGAAGCTTTCTTT	-	-	TRBV9	TRBJ1-1
CASSDPQLAEQFF	TGTGCCAGCAGTGATCCACAGCTGGCTGAGCAGTTCTTC	-	-	TRBV6-1	TRBJ2-1
CASKPDRSSYNEQFF	TGTGCCAGTAAACCCGACAGGAGCTCCTACAATGAGCAGTTCTTC	-	-	TRBV19	TRBJ2-1
CASVQGTEAFF	TGTGCCAGCGTTCAGGGGACTGAAGCTTTCTTT	-	-	TRBV27	TRBJ1-1
CASSFGNQPQHF	TGTGCCAGCAGTTTCGGGAATCAGCCCCAGCATTTT	-	-	TRBV28	TRBJ1-5
CASNSQGNEKLFF	TGTGCCAGCAACTCACAGGGTAATGAAAAACTGTTTTTT	-	-	TRBV28	TRBJ1-4
CASSPGGGTLHEQFF	TGTGCCAGCTCACCGGGCGGAGGTACCCTCCATGAGCAGTTCTTC	-	-	TRBV18	TRBJ2-1
CASSVGAGVGGEQFF	TGTGCCAGCAGTGTTGGGGCGGGAGTGGGAGGTGAGCAGTTCTTC	TRBD2	once	TRBV2	TRBJ2-1
CASSVTGRDNEQFF	TGTGCCAGCAGCGTCACAGGGCGGGACAATGAGCAGTTCTTC	-	-	TRBV7-9	TRBJ2-1
CASSLIGQGTDTQYF	TGTGCCAGCAGCTTAATAGGACAGGGCACAGATACGCAGTATTTT	TRBD1	-	TRBV7-2	TRBJ2-3
CASSTPGQGNAGANVLTF	TGTGCCAGTAGTACCCCGGGACAGGGTAACGCTGGGGCCAACGTCCTGACTTTC	TRBD1	-	TRBV19	TRBJ2-6
CASSAYSGGNQPQHF	TGTGCCAGCAGCGCCTACTCAGGGGGCAATCAGCCCCAGCATTTT	-	-	TRBV7-6	TRBJ1-5
CAISYRVEWKYNEQFF	TGTGCCATCAGTTACAGGGTCGAGTGGAAGTACAATGAGCAGTTCTTC	-	-	TRBV10-3	TRBJ2-1
CASSLSRPGGELFF	TGCGCCAGCAGCTTGTCCCGACCGGGGGGGGAGCTGTTTTTT	-	-	TRBV5-1	TRBJ2-2
CASSDTRQGYTEAFF	TGTGCCAGCAGTGATACCAGACAGGGGTACACTGAAGCTTTCTTT	TRBD1	-	TRBV2	TRBJ1-1
CANSWDRGAGYTF	TGTGCCAACAGCTGGGACAGGGGGGCCGGCTACACCTTC	TRBD1	-	TRBV7-2	TRBJ1-2
CAISGTSGSSYEQYF	TGTGCCATCAGCGGAACTAGCGGGAGTAGCTACGAGCAGTACTTC	TRBD2	-	TRBV10-3	TRBJ2-7
CASSLGLAGTGELFF	TGTGCCAGCAGCTTAGGGCTAGCGGGCACCGGGGAGCTGTTTTTT	TRBD2	-	TRBV11-2	TRBJ2-2
CASSLVIYEQYF	TGTGCCAGCAGCTTAGTAATCTACGAGCAGTACTTC	-	-	TRBV7-9	TRBJ2-7
CASSQDTLKAFF	TGCGCCAGCAGCCAAGACACTCTGAAAGCTTTCTTT	-	-	TRBV4-1	TRBJ1-1
CASSLPGGAAEQYF	TGCGCCAGCAGCTTGCCCGGGGGGGCGGCCGAGCAGTACTTC	TRBD2	-	TRBV5-1	TRBJ2-7
CASSPPGQGLLNGYTF	TGTGCCAGCTCACCACCGGGACAGGGGCTCCTTAATGGCTACACCTTC	TRBD1	-	TRBV18	TRBJ1-2
CASSWWENEQFF	TGTGCCAGCAGCTGGTGGGAGAATGAGCAGTTCTTC	-	many	TRBV5-6	TRBJ2-1
CASSQTGGHTGELFF	TGTGCCAGCTCGCAAACAGGGGGACACACCGGGGAGCTGTTTTTT	TRBD1	-	TRBV6-6	TRBJ2-2
CASSFLQGSGNEQFF	TGTGCCAGCAGTTTTCTACAGGGGTCGGGGAATGAGCAGTTCTTC	TRBD1	-	TRBV28	TRBJ2-1
CSVAGGTDTQYF	TGCAGCGTTGCCGGAGGTACAGATACGCAGTATTTT	-	-	TRBV29-1	TRBJ2-3
CASTNRTAGYTF	TGTGCCAGCACTAATCGGACAGCTGGCTACACCTTC	-	-	TRBV6-5	TRBJ1-2
CASSFAGTGGLGTQYF	TGTGCCAGCAGCTTCGCGGGGACAGGGGGGTTAGGGACGCAGTATTTT	TRBD1	few	TRBV11-3	TRBJ2-3
CASSVGTNQETQYF	TGTGCCAGCAGCGTGGGGACTAACCAAGAGACCCAGTACTTC	TRBD2	-	TRBV5-4	TRBJ2-5